Presented here are 24 T cell receptor beta chains from one specimen sequenced in a study of blood T cell repertoires in COVID-19. Generated by immunoSEQ multiplex PCR, the TCRdb table keeps only in-frame clones and is missing some. Here the sample spans 350,000 to 450,000 clones, around four fifths being singletons. Sequenced input: PBMCs or T cells enriched from blood (not recorded which). All receptors come from a woman aged 50 to 60 who had recovered from COVID-19.

The chain joins TRBV5-8 to TRBJ1-2; D gene ambiguous. Trimming stripped 0 bases from V and 4 bases from J, with 10 bases between. This CDR3 comprises 14 residues. Germline loops: CDR1 SGHTS, CDR2 YDEGEE. The CDR3 sequence is CASSLAVALYGYTF. CDR3 coding DNA: TGTGCCAGCAGCTTGGCCGTGGCCCTCTATGGCTACACCTTC. Together with reference TRBV5-8 and TRBJ1-2, the CDR3 gives the full variable domain: EAGVTQSPTHLIKTRGQQATLRCSPISGHTSVYWYQQALGLGLQFLLWYDEGEERNRGNFPPRFSGRQFPNYSSELNVNALELEDSALYLCASSLAVALYGYTFGSGTRLTVV.

The chain employs TRBV2 and TRBJ1-2, with unresolved D. Trimming stripped 6 bases from V and 6 bases from J, with 20 bases between. This CDR3 region has 15 residues. In germline, CDR1 is SNHLY, CDR2 FYNNEI. CDR3 nucleotide sequence: TGTGCCAGCAGCCTCGGAGCACTCCAGTCAAATGGCTACACCTTC. It yields the protein CASSLGALQSNGYTF.

This rearrangement joins TRBV2 to TRBJ1-2, with D possibly TRBD1 on 5 matching bases. CDR1 is SNHLY and CDR2 is FYNNEI in the germline V gene. This CDR3 region has 13 residues. Trimming cost V 6 bases and J 4 bases, with 12 bases left between them. CDR3 bases: TGTGCCAGCAGGGGGCGGGGTGTCTATGGCTACACCTTC. Protein: CASRGRGVYGYTF.

The chain is built from TRBV30 and TRBJ2-3, with D possibly being TRBD1 (5 bases). CDR1 and CDR2 (germline): GTSNPN, SVGIG (reference sequence). V lost 2 bases and J 0 bases, leaving 12 bases between the germline ends. CDR3 length equals 15 residues. CDR3 coding DNA: TGTGCCTGGAGTACAGGAACCACTAGCACAGATACGCAGTATTTT. It specifies CAWSTGTTSTDTQYF.

This clone was seen a handful of times. The J gene is TRBJ1-1, the V gene TRBV7-8; TRBD1 might be the D (5 bases). With 5 bases removed from V and 5 bases from J, the gap between germline ends came to 24 bases. Germline loops: CDR1 SGHVS, CDR2 FQNEAQ. CDR3 length: 17 amino acids. The CDR3 loop is CASSPYPPSGASTEAFF. The CDR3 DNA is TGTGCCAGCAGCCCCTACCCCCCGAGTGGGGCTTCGACTGAAGCTTTCTTT. Full variable domain (outside the CDR3, taken from reference TRBV7-8 and TRBJ1-1): GAGVSQSPRYKVAKRGQDVALRCDPISGHVSLFWYQQALGQGPEFLTYFQNEAQLDKSGLPSDRFFAERPEGSVSTLKIQRTQQEDSAVYLCASSPYPPSGASTEAFFGQGTRLTVV.

The gene calls are TRBV6-5 and TRBJ1-6; D may be TRBD1 (5 bases). The V end lost 7 bases, the J end lost 13 bases, and 23 bases lay between the germline ends. The CDR3 sequence is 15 residues long. Germline CDR1 and CDR2: MNHEY and SVGAGI. CDR3 protein: CASTHRGVSRSPLHF. For the CDR3, the DNA is TGTGCCAGCACTCACCGGGGGGTGAGTCGGTCGCCCCTCCACTTT.

V is TRBV10-3 and J is TRBJ2-3; the D gene is possibly TRBD2 (5 bases). CDR1 and CDR2 (germline): ENHRY, SYGVKD. The CDR3 covers 15 residues. Trimming took 10 bases from V and 2 from J, leaving 19 bases between them. The CDR3, as DNA: TGTGCCACCACAATAGGACTCGGGGACACAGATACGCAGTATTTT. Its translation is CATTIGLGDTDTQYF.

The V call is TRBV7-7, the J call TRBJ2-7; 10 bases are shared with TRBD1. Unmatched junction bases numbered 4, after V lost 5 bases and J lost 0 bases. The CDR3 runs 15 residues. Looked up from germline, CDR1 is SSHAT and CDR2 is FNYEAQ (reference sequence). CDR3 DNA: TGTGCCAGCAGCGTGGACAGGGGGGACTCCTACGAGCAGTACTTC. It yields the protein CASSVDRGDSYEQYF.

J is TRBJ2-1 and V is TRBV15; 7 bases are shared with TRBD2. The CDR3 has 14 amino acids. CDR1 and CDR2 (germline): LNHNV, YYDKDF (reference sequence). V was clipped by 3 bases and J by 4 bases; unmatched bases: 3. This chain's CDR3 is CATSSRGSYNEQFF. In nucleotides, the CDR3 is TGTGCCACCAGCAGCCGCGGGAGTTACAATGAGCAGTTCTTC.

This chain uses TRBV12-3 or TRBV12-4 with TRBJ1-3; D not resolved. The germline V and J ends were trimmed by 6 bases and 0 bases, with 6 bases remaining between them. The CDR3 covers 13 residues. The CDR3 DNA reads as TGTGCCAGCAGGAGGCCCTCTGGAAACACCATATATTTT. Its translation: CASRRPSGNTIYF.

This clone was recorded a few times. CDR3: CASSQYLSGAPSGANVLTF. CDR3 in DNA: TGTGCCAGCAGCCAGTATTTGTCAGGGGCTCCCTCTGGGGCCAACGTCCTGACTTTC. The V and J genes are TRBV3-1 (or the pseudogene TRBV3-2) and TRBJ2-6; a weak D match, TRBD1 (6 bases). This CDR3 contains 19 residues. V shed 3 bases and J shed 0 bases, with 18 bases lying between them. The V gene's germline CDR1 is LGHDT and CDR2 YNNKEL (reference sequence).

This clone occurred once. V usage is TRBV7-8 and J usage is TRBJ1-1; D perhaps matches TRBD1 (5 bases). The CDR3 is 13 residues long. Germline CDR1 and CDR2: SGHVS and FQNEAQ. The V and J ends lost 5 bases and 6 bases respectively, with 13 bases between them. This chain's CDR3 is CASSQIGGAEAFF. For the CDR3, the DNA is TGTGCCAGCAGCCAAATCGGAGGGGCTGAAGCTTTCTTT.

This clone came up once. The chain uses TRBV5-1 and TRBJ1-1; D gene uncertain. Trimming pared 0 bases from V and 0 bases from J, leaving 12 bases between. Germline loops: CDR1 SGHRS, CDR2 YFSETQ. This CDR3 has 16 residues. In nucleotides, the CDR3 is TGCGCCAGCAGCTTGGGAGACTGGCTAATGAACACTGAAGCTTTCTTT. Protein: CASSLGDWLMNTEAFF.

The rearrangement uses TRBV29-1 and TRBJ1-2, with D unclear. CDR3 size: 14 residues. Germline V gene sequence: CDR1 SQVTM, CDR2 ANQGSEA. The ends were cut back, 2 bases at V and 7 bases at J, with 17 bases in the middle. The CDR3 is CSVEKTSPIGGYTF. In DNA, the CDR3 is TGCAGCGTTGAAAAGACAAGCCCCATAGGTGGCTACACCTTC.

The chain uses TRBV19 and TRBJ1-1; tentative D call: TRBD1 (6 bases). This CDR3 spans 15 amino acids. Germline V lookup: CDR1 LNHDA, CDR2 SQIVND (reference sequence). Trimming left V 6 bases short and J 1 base short, with 15 bases between. CDR3 loop: CASSPVVGANTEAFF. CDR3 in DNA: TGTGCCAGTAGCCCGGTGGTGGGGGCGAACACTGAAGCTTTCTTT.

The chain uses TRBV18 and TRBJ1-2, with 8 positions matching TRBD1. The CDR3 sequence is 14 residues long. In germline, CDR1 is KGHSH, CDR2 LQKENI. With 3 bases clipped from V and 5 bases from J, the junction kept 5 bases outside the gene matches. In DNA, the CDR3 is TGTGCCAGCTCACCCCAGGGGGCGGCGTATGGCTACACCTTC. This encodes CASSPQGAAYGYTF.

A note on this clone: Other DNA sequences within the sample encode an identical CDR3. The chain recombines TRBV13 with TRBJ1-3, with D possibly TRBD1 on 5 matching bases. The CDR3 has 14 amino acids. Germline CDR1 reads PRHDT; CDR2 reads FYEKMQ (reference sequence). V was trimmed by 2 bases and J by 0 bases, leaving 5 bases between them. The CDR3 here is CASSLQGSGNTIYF. The CDR3 DNA reads as TGTGCCAGCAGCTTACAGGGCTCTGGAAACACCATATATTTT.

J is TRBJ2-6 and V is TRBV4-2; 10 bases map to TRBD2. This CDR3 is built from 19 residues. Germline V gene data show CDR1 as LGHNA and CDR2 as YNFKEQ. Trimming took 1 base from V and 0 from J; bases not matched to a gene: 6. The CDR3 loop reads CASSQGGSGRGSGANVLTF. The CDR3 coding sequence is TGTGCCAGCAGCCAAGGCGGGAGCGGGAGGGGCTCTGGGGCCAACGTCCTGACTTTC.

The chain joins TRBV28 to TRBJ1-5, with TRBD1 matching 11 bases. J gave up 9 bases and V 6 bases, and 10 bases lay outside the gene matches. CDR1 MDHEN and CDR2 SYDVKM come from the germline V gene. This CDR3 has 15 amino acids. The CDR3 coding sequence is TGTGCCAGCAGCAGGACAGGGGGCCTTTTTACGCCCCAGCATTTT. Protein product: CASSRTGGLFTPQHF.

This clone was seen more than once but under ten times. The V call is TRBV7-2, the J call TRBJ1-1; 7 bases fit TRBD1. Looked up from germline, CDR1 is SGHTA and CDR2 is FQGNSA. V was pared by 5 bases and J by 5 bases, with 11 bases of the junction left unmatched. This CDR3 is built from 15 residues. Written as DNA, the CDR3 is TGTGCCAGCAGCCTGACCACAGGGGTTGGAACTGAAGCTTTCTTT. Translation: CASSLTTGVGTEAFF.

The V and J genes are TRBV25-1 and TRBJ1-5; 8 nucleotides match TRBD1. CDR1 is MGHDK and CDR2 is SYGVNS in the germline V gene. The CDR3 sequence is 17 residues long. Germline trimming cut 8 bases from V and 5 bases from J; bases unmatched to any gene: 17. The CDR3 sequence: CASPSRLGQARYQPQHF. The DNA for the CDR3 is TGTGCCAGCCCTTCCAGATTGGGACAGGCGCGTTATCAGCCCCAGCATTTT.

The chain is built from TRBV5-8 and TRBJ1-2, with D unclear. CDR1 is SGHTS, CDR2 YDEGEE, per germline. V gave up 5 bases and J gave up 5 bases, with 13 bases separating them. The CDR3 consists of 13 residues. In nucleotides, the CDR3 is TGTGCCAGCAGGAATTGGGGAGGTTATGGCTACACCTTC. It encodes CASRNWGGYGYTF. The complete variable domain, with remaining parts taken from reference TRBV5-8 and TRBJ1-2, reads EAGVTQSPTHLIKTRGQQATLRCSPISGHTSVYWYQQALGLGLQFLLWYDEGEERNRGNFPPRFSGRQFPNYSSELNVNALELEDSALYLCASRNWGGYGYTFGSGTRLTVV.

CDR3 sequence: CASSSTDVYGYTF. Written as DNA, the CDR3 is TGTGCCAGCAGCTCGACAGACGTCTATGGCTACACCTTC. The chain is built from TRBV12-3 or TRBV12-4 and TRBJ1-2; possible D gene TRBD1, 5 bases. Trimming removed 6 bases at V and 4 bases at J, with 12 bases between. CDR3 size: 13 residues.

The chain combines TRBV6-5 with TRBJ2-3, with 7 positions matching TRBD1. This CDR3 spans 13 amino acids. CDR1 MNHEY and CDR2 SVGAGI come from the germline V gene. With V trimmed by 7 bases and J by 3 bases, 4 bases remained unmatched. CDR3 loop: CASKQGQTDTQYF. The CDR3, as DNA: TGTGCCAGCAAACAGGGACAGACAGATACGCAGTATTTT.